Below, 11 T cell receptor beta chains from the same sample are listed, as sequenced in a study of blood T cell repertoires in COVID-19. Only in-frame clones appear in the TCRdb table, and some are missing; sequencing was by immunoSEQ multiplex PCR. The sample shows 150,000 to 200,000 clones, 80% of them seen only once. Sequenced: PBMCs or T cells enriched from blood (not recorded which). The receptor set was obtained from a man in his forties who had recovered from COVID-19.

This clone has a single count. This chain uses TRBV6-5 with TRBJ1-4; weak D call: TRBD1 (5 bases). The germline gives CDR1 MNHEY, CDR2 SVGAGI. This CDR3 comprises 15 residues. V dropped 0 bases and J dropped 4 bases, with 9 bases sitting between them. CDR3 amino acids: CASSYSTGVNEKLFF. DNA for the CDR3: TGTGCCAGCAGTTACTCAACGGGGGTTAATGAAAAACTGTTTTTT.

Only a few counts were recorded for this clone. Other DNA sequences from this sample encode an identical CDR3 as well. This sequence joins TRBV25-1 and TRBJ1-3; 8 bases map to TRBD1. The germline gives CDR1 MGHDK, CDR2 SYGVNS. The V segment lost 6 bases and the J segment 5 bases; nucleotides outside the gene matches: 3. The length of the CDR3 is 13 residues. The CDR3 sequence is CASRRQGRNTIYF. CDR3 coding DNA: TGTGCCAGCAGACGACAGGGGAGAAACACCATATATTTT.

This clone was observed a few times. The chain recombines TRBV21-1 with TRBJ2-7; the D call of TRBD2 is as the table states it, not checked on the DNA. TRBV21-1 is marked as a pseudogene. This CDR3 has 16 amino acids. DNA for the CDR3: TGTGCCAGCAGCAAAGATCCGGGACTAGCGGGCTACGAGCAGTACGTC. It yields the protein CASSKDPGLAGYEQYV.

V and J are TRBV6-5 and TRBJ1-5; 7 bases map to TRBD1. The CDR3 runs to 14 residues. V shed 4 bases, J shed 6 bases, and the junction held 6 bases outside the gene matches. Germline CDR1 MNHEY, CDR2 SVGAGI. CDR3 region: CASSSQGLRQPQHF. As DNA, the CDR3 is TGTGCCAGCAGTTCACAGGGGCTTCGTCAGCCCCAGCATTTT.

The gene calls are TRBV24-1 and TRBJ2-2, with TRBD2 matching over 10 bases. Germline V gene sequence: CDR1 KGHDR, CDR2 SFDVKD. CDR3 length equals 17 residues. Losses at the gene ends were 4 bases for V and 4 bases for J; bases not matched to a gene: 8. For the CDR3, the DNA is TGTGCCACCAGTGAGGGTCTAGCGGGGGCCTTCACCGGGGAGCTGTTTTTT. Its translation: CATSEGLAGAFTGELFF.

The rearrangement links TRBV7-2 to TRBJ2-1, with 8 positions matching TRBD2. Trimming took 2 bases from V and 6 from J; bases not matched to a gene: 12. Germline V gene data show CDR1 as SGHTA and CDR2 as FQGNSA. CDR3 size: 17 residues. CDR3 loop: CASSLSKRGTSINEQFF. CDR3 nucleotides: TGTGCCAGCAGCTTATCTAAGAGGGGGACTAGTATCAATGAGCAGTTCTTC.

This clone was found a few times. V usage is TRBV6-5 and J usage is TRBJ1-2, with a tentative D call TRBD1 (6 bases). Trimming cost V 6 bases and J 7 bases, with 21 bases left between them. The CDR3 is 15 amino acids. Germline V gene data show CDR1 as MNHEY and CDR2 as SVGAGI. The CDR3 DNA follows: TGTGCCAGCAGCCTAGGGGGACAAGCGATGAGTGGCTACACCTTC. It encodes CASSLGGQAMSGYTF.

V and J are TRBV6-1 and TRBJ2-7, with D maybe TRBD1 (5 bases). Germline values: CDR1 MNHNS, CDR2 SASEGT. The CDR3 loop spans 15 amino acids. The V and J ends lost 1 base and 5 bases respectively, with 15 bases between them. CDR3 sequence (DNA): TGTGCCAGCAGTGAAGGGCAGGGCCTGTGGGACGAGCAGTACTTC. This translates into CASSEGQGLWDEQYF.

V and J are TRBV21-1 and TRBJ2-3; the table's D gene call, TRBD2, was not cross checked with the DNA. TRBV21-1 is flagged as a pseudogene. The CDR3 length is 20 residues. CDR3 in DNA: TGTGCCAGCAGCAAATTTGATCTGGGACTAGCGGGGGGGCCATCAGATACGCAGTATTTT. Its translation: CASSKFDLGLAGGPSDTQYF.

V is TRBV19 and J is TRBJ2-3; possible D gene TRBD2, 7 bases. V was trimmed by 5 bases and J by 2 bases, leaving 11 bases between them. The V gene's germline CDR1 is LNHDA and CDR2 SQIVND (reference sequence). The CDR3 consists of 14 residues. The DNA for the CDR3 is TGTGCCAGTAGTGCGGGGGACACCACAGATACGCAGTATTTT. Protein sequence: CASSAGDTTDTQYF.

This clone was detected only a few times. In DNA form, the CDR3 reads TGTGCCAGTAGTATGACAGGGTCGACCGGGGAGCTGTTTTTT. Its protein product is CASSMTGSTGELFF. The chain is built from TRBV19 and TRBJ2-2; 7 bases align to TRBD1. CDR3 length: 14 residues. The germline gives CDR1 LNHDA, CDR2 SQIVND (reference sequence). Germline trimming cut 3 bases from V and 5 bases from J; bases unmatched to any gene: 3.